This T cell receptor beta chain was sequenced for a study of blood T cell repertoires in COVID-19. The wider study: The cDNA or gDNA used as material had been derived from T cells, B-cell-depleted T cells, or PBMCs.

In the original workflow: Reference gene primer amplification gave nucleated cell count estimates. TCRdb's table, derived via immunoSEQ multiplex PCR, lists solely in-frame clones and lacks some. V and J calls and clone size are those listed in that table; D and trimming were worked out from the DNA. The data hold more than 80,000 clones, with approximately 82% observed a single time. The ends were cut back, 0 bases at V and 12 bases at J, with 18 bases in the middle. The CDR3 runs 14 residues. CDR1 is LGHDT and CDR2 is YNNKEL in the germline V gene (reference sequence). The receptor's source is a man in his fifties or sixties with active or convalescent COVID-19. This chain links TRBV3-1 (or the pseudogene TRBV3-2) with TRBJ2-7, with D possibly matching TRBD2 (5 bases). Sequenced input: peripheral blood. The CDR3 loop is CASSQDNGGSGVYV. CDR3 in DNA: TGTGCCAGCAGCCAAGATAATGGTGGGAGTGGGGTGTACGTC.